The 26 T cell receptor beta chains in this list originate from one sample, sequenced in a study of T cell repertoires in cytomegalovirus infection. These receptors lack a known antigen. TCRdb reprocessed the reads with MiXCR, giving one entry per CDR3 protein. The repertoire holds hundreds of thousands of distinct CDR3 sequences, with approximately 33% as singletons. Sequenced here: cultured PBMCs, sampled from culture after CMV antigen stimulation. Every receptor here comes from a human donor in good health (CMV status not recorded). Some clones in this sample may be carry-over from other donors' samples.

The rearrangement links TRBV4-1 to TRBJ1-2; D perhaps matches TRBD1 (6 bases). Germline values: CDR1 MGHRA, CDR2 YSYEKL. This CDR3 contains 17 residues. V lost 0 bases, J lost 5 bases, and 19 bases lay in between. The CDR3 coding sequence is TGCGCCAGCAGCCAAGATCCCAGGGGACCTGTACATTATGGCTACACCTTC. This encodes CASSQDPRGPVHYGYTF.

CDR3 region: CASSQLGTSSYEQYF. In DNA form, the CDR3 reads TGCGCCAGCAGCCAACTCGGGACTAGTTCCTACGAGCAGTACTTC. The chain uses TRBV4-1 and TRBJ2-7; 8 nucleotides agree with TRBD2. This CDR3 region has 15 residues. Per germline, CDR1 MGHRA and CDR2 YSYEKL. Losses at the gene ends were 2 bases for V and 1 base for J; bases not matched to a gene: 4.

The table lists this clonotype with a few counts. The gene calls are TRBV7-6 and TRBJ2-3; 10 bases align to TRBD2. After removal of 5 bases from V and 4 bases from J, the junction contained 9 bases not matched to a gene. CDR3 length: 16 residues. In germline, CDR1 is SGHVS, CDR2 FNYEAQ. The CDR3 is CASSPRGAGGADTQYF. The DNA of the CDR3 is TGTGCCAGCAGCCCCAGGGGAGCGGGAGGGGCAGATACGCAGTATTTT.

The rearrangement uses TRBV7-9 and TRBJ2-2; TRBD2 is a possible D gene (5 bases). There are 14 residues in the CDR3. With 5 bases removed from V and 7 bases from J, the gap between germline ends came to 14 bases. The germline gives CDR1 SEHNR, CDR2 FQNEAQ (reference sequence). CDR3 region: CASSQREWDGELFF. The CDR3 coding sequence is TGTGCCAGCAGCCAGAGGGAGTGGGACGGGGAGCTGTTTTTT. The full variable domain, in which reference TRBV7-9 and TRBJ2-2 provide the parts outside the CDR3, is DTGVSQNPRHKITKRGQNVTFRCDPISEHNRLYWYRQTLGQGPEFLTYFQNEAQLEKSRLLSDRFSAERPKGSFSTLEIQRTEQGDSAMYLCASSQREWDGELFFGEGSRLTVL.

CDR3 DNA sequence: TGTGCCAGCAGCCCGTACTCTCCAGGCTACACCTTC. Encoded protein: CASSPYSPGYTF. The chain has TRBV12-3 or TRBV12-4 and TRBJ1-2; D is uncertain. The V end lost 6 bases, the J end lost 8 bases, and 13 bases lay between the germline ends. This CDR3 is 12 amino acids long.

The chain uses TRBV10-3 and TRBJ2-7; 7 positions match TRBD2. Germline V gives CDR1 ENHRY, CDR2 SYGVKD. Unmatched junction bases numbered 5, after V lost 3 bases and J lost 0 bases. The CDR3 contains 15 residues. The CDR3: CAISDPKRGSYEQYF. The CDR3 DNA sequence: TGTGCCATCAGTGATCCGAAGCGGGGCTCCTACGAGCAGTACTTC.

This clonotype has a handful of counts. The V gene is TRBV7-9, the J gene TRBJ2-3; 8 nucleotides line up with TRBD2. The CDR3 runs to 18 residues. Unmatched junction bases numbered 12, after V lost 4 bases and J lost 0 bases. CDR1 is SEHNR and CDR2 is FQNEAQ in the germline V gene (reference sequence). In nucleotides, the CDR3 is TGTGCCAGCAGCTATAAGACACCGACTAGCGTTAGCACAGATACGCAGTATTTT. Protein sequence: CASSYKTPTSVSTDTQYF.

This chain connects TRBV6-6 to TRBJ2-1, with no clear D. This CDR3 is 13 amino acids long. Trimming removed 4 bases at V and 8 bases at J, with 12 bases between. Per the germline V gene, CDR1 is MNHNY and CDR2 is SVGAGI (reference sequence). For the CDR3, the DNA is TGTGCCAGCAGTTCCCTCTCCAACGATGAGCAGTTCTTC. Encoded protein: CASSSLSNDEQFF.

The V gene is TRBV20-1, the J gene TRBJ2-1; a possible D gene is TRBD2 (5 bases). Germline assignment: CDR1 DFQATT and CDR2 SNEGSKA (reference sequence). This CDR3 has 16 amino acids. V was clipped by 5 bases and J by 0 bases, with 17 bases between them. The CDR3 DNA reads TGCAGTGCTGTACCGGAGGTTCCTAGCTCCTACAATGAGCAGTTCTTC. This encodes CSAVPEVPSSYNEQFF.

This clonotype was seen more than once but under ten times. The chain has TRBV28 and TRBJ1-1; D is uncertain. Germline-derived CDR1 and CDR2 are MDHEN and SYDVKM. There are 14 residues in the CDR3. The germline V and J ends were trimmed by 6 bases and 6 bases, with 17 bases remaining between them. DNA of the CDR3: TGTGCCAGCAGAAAACCGGGCCTTATGGCTGAAGCTTTCTTT. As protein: CASRKPGLMAEAFF.

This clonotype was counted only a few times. This CDR3 is CASGLGTVDTQYF. CDR3 in DNA: TGTGCTAGTGGTTTGGGTACGGTAGATACGCAGTATTTT. The chain has TRBV12-5 and TRBJ2-3; D is unresolved. The germline gives CDR1 LGHNT, CDR2 FRNRAP. The V gene lost 1 base and the J gene lost 5 bases, with 7 bases spanning the gap. The CDR3 is made up of 13 amino acids.

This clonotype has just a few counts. The CDR3 DNA follows: TGTGCCAGTAGCCGGGGCTCCCATCAGCCCCAGCATTTT. This encodes CASSRGSHQPQHF. The chain employs TRBV19 and TRBJ1-5, with a weak D call TRBD1 (5 bases). This CDR3 spans 13 amino acids. The V and J ends lost 6 bases and 5 bases respectively, with 11 bases between them. Germline CDR1 reads LNHDA; CDR2 reads SQIVND (reference sequence).

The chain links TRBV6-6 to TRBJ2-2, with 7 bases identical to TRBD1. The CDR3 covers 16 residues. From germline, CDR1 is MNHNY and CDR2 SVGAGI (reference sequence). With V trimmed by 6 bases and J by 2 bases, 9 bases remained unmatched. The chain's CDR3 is CASSPQGEANTGELFF. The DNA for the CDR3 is TGTGCCAGCAGCCCCCAGGGGGAAGCCAACACCGGGGAGCTGTTTTTT.

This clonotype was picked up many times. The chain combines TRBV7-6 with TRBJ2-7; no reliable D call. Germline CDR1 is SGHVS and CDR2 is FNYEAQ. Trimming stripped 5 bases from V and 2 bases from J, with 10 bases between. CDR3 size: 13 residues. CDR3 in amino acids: CASSLEMAYEQYF. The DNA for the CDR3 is TGTGCCAGCAGCCTTGAGATGGCCTACGAGCAGTACTTC.

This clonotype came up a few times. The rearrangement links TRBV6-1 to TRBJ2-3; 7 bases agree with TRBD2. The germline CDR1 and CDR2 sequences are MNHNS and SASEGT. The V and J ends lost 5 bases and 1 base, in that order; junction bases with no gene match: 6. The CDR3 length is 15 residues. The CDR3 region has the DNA TGTGCCAGCAGTTCTCTAGCGGCAGGCACAGATACGCAGTATTTT. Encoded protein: CASSSLAAGTDTQYF.

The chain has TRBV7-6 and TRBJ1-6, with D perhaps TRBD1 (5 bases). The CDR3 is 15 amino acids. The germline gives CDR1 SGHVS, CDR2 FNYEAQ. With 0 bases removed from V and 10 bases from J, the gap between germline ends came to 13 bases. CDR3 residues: CASSLAGQGGSPLHF. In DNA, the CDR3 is TGTGCCAGCAGCTTAGCCGGGCAGGGCGGCTCACCCCTCCACTTT.

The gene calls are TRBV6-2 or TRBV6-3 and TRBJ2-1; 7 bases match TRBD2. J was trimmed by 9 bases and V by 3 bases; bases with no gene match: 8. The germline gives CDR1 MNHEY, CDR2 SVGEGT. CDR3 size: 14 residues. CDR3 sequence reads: CASSYLREHSEQFF. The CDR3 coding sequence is TGTGCCAGCAGTTATCTGCGGGAGCACTCTGAGCAGTTCTTC.

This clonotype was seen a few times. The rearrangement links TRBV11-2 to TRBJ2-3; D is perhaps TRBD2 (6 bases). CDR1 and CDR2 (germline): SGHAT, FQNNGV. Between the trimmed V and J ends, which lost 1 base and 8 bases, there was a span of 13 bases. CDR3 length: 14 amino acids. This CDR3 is CASSLVVRDGTQYF. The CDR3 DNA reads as TGTGCCAGCAGCTTAGTCGTGCGGGATGGTACGCAGTATTTT.

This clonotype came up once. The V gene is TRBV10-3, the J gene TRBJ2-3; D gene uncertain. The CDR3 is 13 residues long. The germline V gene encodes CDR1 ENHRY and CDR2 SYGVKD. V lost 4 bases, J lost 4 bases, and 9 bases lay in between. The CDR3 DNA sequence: TGTGCCATCAGTGTTCAAGAGTCAGATACGCAGTATTTT. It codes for CAISVQESDTQYF.

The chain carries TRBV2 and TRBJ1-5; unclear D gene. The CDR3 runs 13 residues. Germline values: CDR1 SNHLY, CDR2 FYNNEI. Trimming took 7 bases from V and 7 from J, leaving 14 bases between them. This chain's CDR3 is CASNSYGVQPQHF. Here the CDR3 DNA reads TGTGCCAGCAATTCTTACGGGGTCCAGCCCCAGCATTTT. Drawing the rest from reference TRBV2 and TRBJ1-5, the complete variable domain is EPEVTQTPSHQVTQMGQEVILRCVPISNHLYFYWYRQILGQKVEFLVSFYNNEISEKSEIFDDQFSVERPDGSNFTLKIRSTKLEDSAMYFCASNSYGVQPQHFGDGTRLSIL.

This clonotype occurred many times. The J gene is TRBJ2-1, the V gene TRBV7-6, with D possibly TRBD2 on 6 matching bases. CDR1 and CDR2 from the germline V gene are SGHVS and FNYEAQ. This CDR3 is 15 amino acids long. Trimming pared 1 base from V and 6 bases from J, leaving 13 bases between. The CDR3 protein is CASSLGAGPINEQFF. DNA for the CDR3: TGTGCCAGCAGCTTAGGTGCGGGACCTATCAATGAGCAGTTCTTC.

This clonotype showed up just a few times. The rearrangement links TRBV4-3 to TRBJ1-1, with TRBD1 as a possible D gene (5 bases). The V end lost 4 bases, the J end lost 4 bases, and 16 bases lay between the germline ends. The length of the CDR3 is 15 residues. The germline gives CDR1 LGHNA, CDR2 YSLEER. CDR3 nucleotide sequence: TGCGCCAGCAGCCTACAAGGGCAGGGACTCACTGAAGCTTTCTTT. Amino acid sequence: CASSLQGQGLTEAFF.

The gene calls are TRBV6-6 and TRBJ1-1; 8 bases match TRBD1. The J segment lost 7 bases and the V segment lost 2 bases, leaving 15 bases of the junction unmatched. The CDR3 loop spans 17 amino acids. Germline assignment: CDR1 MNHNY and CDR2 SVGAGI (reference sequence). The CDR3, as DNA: TGTGCCAGCAGTTACACCCGAGGCGACAGGGGTCCGGGTGAAGCTTTCTTT. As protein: CASSYTRGDRGPGEAFF.

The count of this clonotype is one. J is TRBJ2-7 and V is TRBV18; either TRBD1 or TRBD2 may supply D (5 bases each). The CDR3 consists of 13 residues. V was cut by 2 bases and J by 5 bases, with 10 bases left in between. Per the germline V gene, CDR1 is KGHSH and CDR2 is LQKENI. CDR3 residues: CASSPEGPNEQYF. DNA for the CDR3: TGTGCCAGCTCACCAGAGGGACCCAACGAGCAGTACTTC.

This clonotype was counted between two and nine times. As DNA, the CDR3 is TGTGCCAGCAGTTTAAACACCATATATTTT. This translates into CASSLNTIYF. This chain links TRBV12-3 or TRBV12-4 with TRBJ1-3; D is uncertain. The CDR3 runs to 10 residues. Trimming removed 2 bases from V and 7 bases from J, with 0 bases in between.

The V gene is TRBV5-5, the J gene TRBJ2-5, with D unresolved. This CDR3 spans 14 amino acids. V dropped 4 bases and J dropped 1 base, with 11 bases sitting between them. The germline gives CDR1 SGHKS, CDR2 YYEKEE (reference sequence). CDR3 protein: CASSLMSFQETQYF. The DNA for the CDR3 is TGTGCCAGCAGCCTGATGAGCTTCCAAGAGACCCAGTACTTC.